The 14 T cell receptor beta chains reported below all come from one sample, sequenced in a study of post-analysis software for immune sequencing data. Their antigens remain unidentified. Findings of the study overall: In patients, about 5 TRBV segments were more frequent than in controls, with TRBV5-6, TRBV5-1 and TRBV20-1 among them.

Built from TCR beta cDNA, the libraries had unique molecular identifiers in them. Each CDR3 protein gets one entry after TCRdb re-called the PCR reads with MiXCR. The sample holds 800,000 to 950,000 distinct CDR3 sequences, roughly half seen once. Sequences were obtained from blood. All receptors derive from a girl under 18 with multiple sclerosis.

This chain joins TRBV7-9 and TRBJ2-5, with D unclear. The J call is doubtful: the DNA matches TRBJ2-7 better. Germline V gene lookup returns CDR1 SEHNR and CDR2 FQNEAQ (reference sequence). The CDR3 contains 12 residues. DNA for the CDR3: TGTGCCAGCAGCTTAGGGGCAGACGAGCAGTACTTC. Its protein product is CASSLGADEQYF.

The CDR3 here is CSARAERGVVYEQYF. The DNA of the CDR3 is TGCAGTGCTAGAGCAGAGCGGGGGGTTGTCTACGAGCAGTACTTC. J is TRBJ2-5 and V is TRBV20-1; 9 bases map to TRBD2. The DNA matches TRBJ2-7 better at its end, which makes the J call doubtful. The CDR3 consists of 15 residues. Germline V gene sequence: CDR1 DFQATT, CDR2 SNEGSKA (reference sequence).

This chain connects TRBV29-1 to TRBJ1-2, with D unresolved. Germline values: CDR1 SQVTM, CDR2 ANQGSEA. Deletions cut 8 bases from V and 8 bases from J, with 15 bases between. CDR3 length: 11 residues. CDR3 residues: CSSGWARGYTF. CDR3 bases: TGCAGCTCGGGATGGGCAAGAGGCTACACCTTC.

This chain links TRBV3-1 with TRBJ2-7, with 15 bases lining up with TRBD2. V dropped 0 bases and J dropped 2; count of bases not matched to a gene: 5. CDR1 and CDR2 (germline): LGHDT, YNNKEL (reference sequence). The CDR3 is 18 residues long. CDR3 amino acids: CASSQDGGLAGGPYEQYF. In nucleotides, the CDR3 is TGTGCCAGCAGCCAAGATGGGGGACTAGCGGGGGGCCCCTACGAGCAGTACTTC.

This sequence joins TRBV20-1 and TRBJ2-3, with TRBD2 matching 9 bases. Per germline, CDR1 DFQATT and CDR2 SNEGSKA (reference sequence). Trimming cost V 3 bases and J 2 bases; bases outside gene matches: 6. The CDR3 spans 15 residues. The DNA for the CDR3 is TGCAGTGCTAGCCTAGCGGGGCCTATCACAGATACGCAGTATTTT. Its translation: CSASLAGPITDTQYF.

This sequence joins TRBV5-5 and TRBJ2-1, with 8 bases fitting TRBD2. CDR1 is SGHKS, CDR2 YYEKEE, per germline (reference sequence). Trimming removed 4 bases from V and 6 bases from J; junction bases left unmatched: 15. The CDR3 is made up of 17 amino acids. The CDR3 loop reads CASSNPLLADPGNEQFF. CDR3 DNA: TGTGCCAGCAGCAACCCTTTACTAGCGGACCCTGGCAATGAGCAGTTCTTC.

J is TRBJ2-1 and V is TRBV29-1; D is unclear. V was clipped by 7 bases and J by 6 bases, with 10 bases between them. Germline V lookup: CDR1 SQVTM, CDR2 ANQGSEA. The CDR3 is made up of 11 amino acids. The CDR3 loop is CSGGRPNEQFF. The CDR3 nucleotides read TGCAGCGGTGGACGGCCCAATGAGCAGTTCTTC.

The chain combines TRBV29-1 with TRBJ2-4; D assignment may be TRBD1 or TRBD2 (5 bases each). CDR3 length: 14 amino acids. Trimming stripped 3 bases from V and 13 bases from J, with 22 bases between. The germline CDR1 and CDR2 sequences are SQVTM and ANQGSEA. This CDR3 reads CSVDESLGGREQYF. CDR3 coding DNA: TGCAGCGTTGATGAGTCACTTGGGGGTCGTGAGCAGTACTTC.

This clonotype was seen a few times. The J gene is TRBJ1-2, the V gene TRBV15; the D gene is possibly TRBD1 (5 bases). Trimming left V 0 bases short and J 0 bases short, with 5 bases between. The germline V gene encodes CDR1 LNHNV and CDR2 YYDKDF (reference sequence). This CDR3 is built from 14 residues. In nucleotides, the CDR3 is TGTGCCACCAGCAGAGACAGGGCTAACTATGGCTACACCTTC. This gives the protein CATSRDRANYGYTF.

V gene TRBV20-1 combines with J gene TRBJ2-3, with D maybe TRBD2 (6 bases). Germline V lookup: CDR1 DFQATT, CDR2 SNEGSKA (reference sequence). Trimming stripped 3 bases from V and 6 bases from J, with 16 bases between. The length of the CDR3 is 14 residues. CDR3 DNA: TGCAGTGCTAGCCGGGACTCCCGAGAGGATACGCAGTATTTT. It translates to CSASRDSREDTQYF.

This clonotype was seen more than once but under ten times. This sequence joins TRBV6-5 and TRBJ2-5; TRBD1 agrees at 8 bases. Trimming removed 8 bases from V and 3 bases from J; junction bases left unmatched: 11. Germline assignment: CDR1 MNHEY and CDR2 SVGAGI. The CDR3 totals 15 residues. In DNA, the CDR3 is TGTGCCAGCGGGGTATTAGGACAGGGTGAAGAGACCCAGTACTTC. This translates into CASGVLGQGEETQYF.

V usage is TRBV7-2 and J usage is TRBJ1-5; D call uncertain. Looked up from germline, CDR1 is SGHTA and CDR2 is FQGNSA. CDR3 size: 14 residues. Trimming took 1 base from V and 3 from J, leaving 7 bases between them. CDR3 in DNA: TGTGCCAGCAGCTTAGTTCAGCTCAATCAGCCCCAGCATTTT. This codes for CASSLVQLNQPQHF.

The CDR3 sequence is CSARAGTRVYNEQFF. The CDR3 DNA reads TGCAGTGCTAGAGCCGGGACTCGGGTTTACAATGAGCAGTTCTTC. This chain joins TRBV20-1 and TRBJ2-1, with D perhaps TRBD2 (6 bases). The CDR3 runs to 15 residues. V lost 1 base and J 4 bases, leaving 14 bases between the germline ends. Germline V lookup: CDR1 DFQATT, CDR2 SNEGSKA (reference sequence).

This chain connects TRBV29-1 to TRBJ1-1, with 9 bases that match TRBD1. CDR3 length equals 14 residues. The V gene's germline CDR1 is SQVTM and CDR2 ANQGSEA. V shed 8 bases and J 4 bases; nucleotides not matched to a gene: 11. The CDR3 coding sequence is TGCAGCCATGGGACAGGGATGACTAGCACTGAAGCTTTCTTT. Translation: CSHGTGMTSTEAFF.